These 10 T cell receptor beta chains share one sample of origin, sequenced in a study of memory CD4+ T cells and cytomegalovirus serostatus (dated by TCRdb to about 2019). The library was generated by the immunoSEQ multiplex PCR assay. What TCRdb holds here is the immuneACCESS table cut down to in-frame rearrangements. Part of the clones is not present; checked against another copy, under half of the missing clones reflect an unresolved V gene, and the others are unexplained. This sample lists about 44,000 clones; more than 65% were detected once. Clones ranked in the top ten supply about 2.1% of the sample. A FACSAria II was used to sort memory CD4+ T cells, defined as single viable CD3+CD4+CD8-CD45RO+ cells. The sequenced sample consisted of memory CD4+ T cells from blood. The receptors shown here come from an adult in good health and CMV-seronegative.

This chain links TRBV28 with TRBJ2-5; D possibly corresponds to TRBD2 (6 bases). The CDR3 length is 14 residues. Trimming removed 1 base at V and 7 bases at J, with 13 bases between. CDR1 and CDR2 from the germline V gene are MDHEN and SYDVKM. The DNA for the CDR3 is TGTGCCAGCAGTTTATCGGGACTCTTAATGACCCAGTACTTC. It translates to CASSLSGLLMTQYF.

The chain is built from TRBV7-2 and TRBJ2-3, with D possibly matching TRBD2 (6 bases). The CDR3 has 17 amino acids. Germline V CDR1 and CDR2: SGHTA, FQGNSA. The ends were cut back, 1 base at V and 2 bases at J, with 16 bases in the middle. CDR3 bases: TGTGCCAGCAGCTTAGTCTCGGCGGGGACCTCCACAGATACGCAGTATTTT. Residues: CASSLVSAGTSTDTQYF.

A single count supports this clone. This sequence joins TRBV6-5 and TRBJ1-1, with TRBD1 matching 10 bases. CDR1 and CDR2 (germline): MNHEY, SVGAGI. CDR3 size: 14 residues. J gave up 11 bases and V 6 bases, and 12 bases lay outside the gene matches. For the CDR3, the DNA is TGTGCCAGCAGGCGTGAGACAGGGGGCGGGGGGGCTTTCTTT. This translates into CASRRETGGGGAFF.

The chain has TRBV7-8 and TRBJ2-1, with 8 nucleotides matching TRBD1. The CDR3 consists of 16 residues. CDR1 is SGHVS, CDR2 FQNEAQ, per germline. V shed 2 bases, J shed 3 bases, and the junction held 6 bases outside the gene matches. The CDR3 DNA reads as TGTGCCAGCAGCTTAATCCCAGGGGGCCTCTACAATGAGCAGTTCTTC. Translating it yields CASSLIPGGLYNEQFF.

This sequence joins TRBV11-2 and TRBJ2-3; perhaps TRBD1 as D (7 bases). V was pared by 5 bases and J by 4 bases, with 13 bases between. In germline, CDR1 is SGHAT, CDR2 FQNNGV. The CDR3 consists of 14 residues. Here the CDR3 DNA reads TGTGCCAGCAGCGCCACCAGGGGGGCAGATACGCAGTATTTT. Protein sequence: CASSATRGADTQYF.

This sequence joins TRBV6-5 and TRBJ2-7; TRBD2 aligns across 11 bases. The CDR3 sequence is 14 residues long. The junction had 6 bases not matched to a gene; V was cut back by 4 bases and J by 7 bases. CDR1 is MNHEY and CDR2 is SVGAGI in the germline V gene. The CDR3 is CASSLAGGPWEQYF. CDR3 DNA sequence: TGTGCCAGCAGTTTAGCGGGGGGGCCTTGGGAGCAGTACTTC.

This clone has only a few counts. The chain couples TRBV19 to TRBJ2-6, with D hard to call. CDR1 is LNHDA and CDR2 is SQIVND in the germline V gene (reference sequence). This CDR3 is 14 amino acids long. Trimming left V 4 bases short and J 0 bases short, with 4 bases between. The CDR3 sequence: CASSTGSGANVLTF. DNA of the CDR3: TGTGCCAGTAGTACAGGCTCTGGGGCCAACGTCCTGACTTTC.

V and J are TRBV6-5 and TRBJ1-5; 8 bases align to TRBD1. The junction had 5 bases not matched to a gene; V was cut back by 6 bases and J by 4 bases. Germline CDR1 and CDR2: MNHEY and SVGAGI. CDR3 length: 14 amino acids. The CDR3, as DNA: TGTGCCAGCAGCGACAGGGGTTGGAATCAGCCCCAGCATTTT. Protein: CASSDRGWNQPQHF.

This clone was recorded only once. The gene calls are TRBV27 and TRBJ1-2, with TRBD1 matching over 8 bases. Germline V gene sequence: CDR1 MNHEY, CDR2 SMNVEV (reference sequence). The CDR3 spans 13 residues. V was clipped by 5 bases and J by 7 bases; unmatched bases: 6. In DNA form, the CDR3 reads TGTGCCAGCAGTCAAACAGGGGGTGGTGGCTACACCTTC. Translated: CASSQTGGGGYTF.

This clone appeared a few times. As DNA, the CDR3 is TGTGCCAGCAGCCCTACCCCAGATACGCAGTATTTT. Translating gives CASSPTPDTQYF. The chain employs TRBV5-4 and TRBJ2-3; no definite D call. The germline V gene has CDR1 SGHNT and CDR2 YYREEE (reference sequence). The CDR3 consists of 12 residues. V was pared by 4 bases and J by 4 bases, with 7 bases between.